The 4 T cell receptor beta chains listed next were all sequenced from one sample in a study of sequential checkpoint blockade in melanoma (dated 2019 in TCRdb). What this sample's treatment or condition label stands for: randomized to nivolumab then ipilimumab (arm A) or the reverse (arm B). Libraries were made using the immunoSEQ multiplex PCR assay. This immuneACCESS table, as held by TCRdb, lists in-frame sequences with V and J called but not all clones. Of the missing ones, under half trace to an unresolved V gene in checked studies; the others have no known cause. Present in this sample are around 10,000 clones, 60% to 75% of which were seen just once. The ten most abundant clones make up 35% to 40% of the sample. The material was CD8+ T cells sorted from blood (inferred from file names), obtained from a patient given nivolumab and ipilimumab in sequence. The receptors shown here come from a human donor with melanoma.

V and J are TRBV9 and TRBJ1-3; the D gene is possibly TRBD1 (5 bases). The ends were cut back, 0 bases at V and 0 bases at J, with 13 bases in the middle. Germline CDR1 SGDLS, CDR2 YYNGEE. The CDR3 has 17 residues. The CDR3 here is CASSVGGGGFSGNTIYF. The DNA of the CDR3 is TGTGCCAGCAGCGTAGGCGGTGGGGGGTTCTCTGGAAACACCATATATTTT.

The chain carries TRBV7-3 and TRBJ2-7; 8 nucleotides line up with TRBD2. Germline V gene lookup returns CDR1 SGHTA and CDR2 FQGTGA. Trimming removed 0 bases from V and 5 bases from J; junction bases left unmatched: 9. This CDR3 is 16 amino acids long. The CDR3 DNA is TGTGCCAGCAGCTTAACGAGGTCTAGCGGGTCCCACGAGCAGTACTTC. Its translation: CASSLTRSSGSHEQYF.

For the CDR3, the DNA is TGTGCCAGCTCACCAGGGTTCGGGATCGAGCAGTACTTC. It is translated as CASSPGFGIEQYF. The V and J genes are TRBV18 and TRBJ2-7, with D maybe TRBD2 (5 bases). The CDR3 runs to 13 residues. V was shortened by 2 bases and J by 6 bases, with 11 bases between the two germline ends. Germline V CDR1 and CDR2: KGHSH, LQKENI. Using reference TRBV18 and TRBJ2-7 for the parts outside the CDR3, the full variable domain is NAGVMQNPRHLVRRRGQEARLRCSPMKGHSHVYWYRQLPEEGLKFMVYLQKENIIDESGMPKERFSAEFPKEGPSILRIQQVVRGDSAAYFCASSPGFGIEQYFGPGTRLTVT.

Concerning this clone itself: Other DNA variants within this sample encode the same CDR3. The chain joins TRBV5-1 to TRBJ1-1; 11 nucleotides line up with TRBD1. J was trimmed by 6 bases and V by 4 bases; bases with no gene match: 5. In germline, CDR1 is SGHRS, CDR2 YFSETQ. The CDR3 has 14 residues. DNA of the CDR3: TGCGCCAGCAGCCTCGGACAGGGGGCGCCTGAAGCTTTCTTT. Amino acids: CASSLGQGAPEAFF. Using reference TRBV5-1 and TRBJ1-1 for the parts outside the CDR3, the full variable domain is KAGVTQTPRYLIKTRGQQVTLSCSPISGHRSVSWYQQTPGQGLQFLFEYFSETQRNKGNFPGRFSGRQFSNSRSEMNVSTLELGDSALYLCASSLGQGAPEAFFGQGTRLTVV.